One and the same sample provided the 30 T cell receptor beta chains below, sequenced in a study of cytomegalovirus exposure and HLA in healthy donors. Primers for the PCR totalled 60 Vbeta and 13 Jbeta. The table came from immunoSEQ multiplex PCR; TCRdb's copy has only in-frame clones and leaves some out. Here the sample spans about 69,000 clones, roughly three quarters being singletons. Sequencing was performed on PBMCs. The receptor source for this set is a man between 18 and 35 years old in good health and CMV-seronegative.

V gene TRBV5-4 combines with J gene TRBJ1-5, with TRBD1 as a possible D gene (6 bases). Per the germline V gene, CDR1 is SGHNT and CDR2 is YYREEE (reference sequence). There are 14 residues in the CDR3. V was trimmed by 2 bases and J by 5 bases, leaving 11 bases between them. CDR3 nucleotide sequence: TGTGCCAGCAGCTTAGGGGGTCGGGATCAGCCCCAGCATTTT. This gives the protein CASSLGGRDQPQHF.

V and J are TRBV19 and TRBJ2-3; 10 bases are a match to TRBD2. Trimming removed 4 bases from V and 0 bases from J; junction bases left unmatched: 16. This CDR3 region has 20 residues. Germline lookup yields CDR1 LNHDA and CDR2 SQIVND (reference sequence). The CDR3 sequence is CASSTPVGSGGLSSTDTQYF. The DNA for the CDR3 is TGTGCCAGTAGTACCCCTGTGGGTAGCGGGGGGCTATCTAGCACAGATACGCAGTATTTT.

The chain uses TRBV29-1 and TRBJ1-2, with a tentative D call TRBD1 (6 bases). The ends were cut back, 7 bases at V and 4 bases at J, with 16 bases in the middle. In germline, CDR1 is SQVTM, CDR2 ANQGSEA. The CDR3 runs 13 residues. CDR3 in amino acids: CSGGQRDSYGYTF. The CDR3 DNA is TGCAGCGGCGGACAGCGAGATTCCTATGGCTACACCTTC.

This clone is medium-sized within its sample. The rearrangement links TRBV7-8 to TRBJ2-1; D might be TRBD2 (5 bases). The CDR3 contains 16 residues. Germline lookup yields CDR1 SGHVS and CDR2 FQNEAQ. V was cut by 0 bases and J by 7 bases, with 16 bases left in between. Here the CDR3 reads CASSLATGGLLNEQFF. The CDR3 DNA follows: TGTGCCAGCAGCTTAGCCACGGGTGGACTTTTAAATGAGCAGTTCTTC.

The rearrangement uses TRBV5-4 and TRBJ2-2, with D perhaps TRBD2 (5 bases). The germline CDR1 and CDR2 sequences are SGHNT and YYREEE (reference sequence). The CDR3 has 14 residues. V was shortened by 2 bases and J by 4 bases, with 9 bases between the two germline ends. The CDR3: CASSFGVGTGELFF. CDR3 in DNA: TGTGCCAGCAGCTTCGGGGTTGGCACCGGGGAGCTGTTTTTT.

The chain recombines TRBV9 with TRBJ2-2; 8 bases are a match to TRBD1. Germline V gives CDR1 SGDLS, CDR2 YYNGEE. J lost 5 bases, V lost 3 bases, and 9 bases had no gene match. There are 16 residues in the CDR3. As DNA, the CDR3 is TGTGCCAGCAGCGGTGGACAGGGCTTAAGGACCGGGGAGCTGTTTTTT. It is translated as CASSGGQGLRTGELFF. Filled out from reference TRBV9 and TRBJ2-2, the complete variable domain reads DSGVTQTPKHLITATGQRVTLRCSPRSGDLSVYWYQQSLDQGLQFLIQYYNGEERAKGNILERFSAQQFPDLHSELNLSSLELGDSALYFCASSGGQGLRTGELFFGEGSRLTVL.

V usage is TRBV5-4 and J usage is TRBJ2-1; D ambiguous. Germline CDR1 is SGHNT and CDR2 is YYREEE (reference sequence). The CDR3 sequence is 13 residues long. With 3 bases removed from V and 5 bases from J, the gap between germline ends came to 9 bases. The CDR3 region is CASSSDWNNEQFF. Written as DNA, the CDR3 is TGTGCCAGCAGCTCAGACTGGAACAATGAGCAGTTCTTC. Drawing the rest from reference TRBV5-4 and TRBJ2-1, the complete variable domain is ETGVTQSPTHLIKTRGQQVTLRCSSQSGHNTVSWYQQALGQGPQFIFQYYREEENGRGNFPPRFSGLQFPNYSSELNVNALELDDSALYLCASSSDWNNEQFFGPGTRLTVL.

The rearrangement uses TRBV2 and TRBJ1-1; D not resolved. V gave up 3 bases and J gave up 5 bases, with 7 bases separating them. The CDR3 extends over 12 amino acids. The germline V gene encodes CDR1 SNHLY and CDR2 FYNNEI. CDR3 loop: CASSDSLTEAFF. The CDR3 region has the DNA TGTGCCAGCAGTGATTCCCTAACTGAAGCTTTCTTT.

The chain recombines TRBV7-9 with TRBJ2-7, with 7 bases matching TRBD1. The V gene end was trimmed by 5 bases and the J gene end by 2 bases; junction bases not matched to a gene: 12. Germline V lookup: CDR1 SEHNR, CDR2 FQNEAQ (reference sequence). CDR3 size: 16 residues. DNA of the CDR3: TGTGCCAGCAGCCCCGCGACAAGACAGGGCACCTACGAGCAGTACTTC. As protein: CASSPATRQGTYEQYF.

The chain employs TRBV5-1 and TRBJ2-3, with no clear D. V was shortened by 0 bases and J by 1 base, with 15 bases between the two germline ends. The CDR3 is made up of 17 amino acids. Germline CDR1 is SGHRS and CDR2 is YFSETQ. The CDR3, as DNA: TGCGCCAGCAGCTTGGCCAATGTGCGGATAGGCACAGATACGCAGTATTTT. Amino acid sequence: CASSLANVRIGTDTQYF.

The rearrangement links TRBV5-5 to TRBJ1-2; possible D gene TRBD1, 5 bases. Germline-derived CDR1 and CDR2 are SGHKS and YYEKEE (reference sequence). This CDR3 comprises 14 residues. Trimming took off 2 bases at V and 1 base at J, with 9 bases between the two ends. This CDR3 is CASSLQAHNYGYTF. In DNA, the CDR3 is TGTGCCAGCAGCTTACAGGCACATAACTATGGCTACACCTTC.

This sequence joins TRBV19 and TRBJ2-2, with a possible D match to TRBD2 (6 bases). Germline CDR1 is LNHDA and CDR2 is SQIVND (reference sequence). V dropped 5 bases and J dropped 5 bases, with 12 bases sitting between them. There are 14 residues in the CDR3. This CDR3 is CASSLGGTTGELFF. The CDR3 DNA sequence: TGTGCCAGTAGTTTAGGCGGGACTACCGGGGAGCTGTTTTTT.

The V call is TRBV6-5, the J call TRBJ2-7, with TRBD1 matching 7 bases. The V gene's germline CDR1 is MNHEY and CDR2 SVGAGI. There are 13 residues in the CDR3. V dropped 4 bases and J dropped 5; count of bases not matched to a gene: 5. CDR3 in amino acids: CASSFDRVHEQYF. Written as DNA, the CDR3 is TGTGCCAGCAGTTTCGACAGGGTCCACGAGCAGTACTTC.

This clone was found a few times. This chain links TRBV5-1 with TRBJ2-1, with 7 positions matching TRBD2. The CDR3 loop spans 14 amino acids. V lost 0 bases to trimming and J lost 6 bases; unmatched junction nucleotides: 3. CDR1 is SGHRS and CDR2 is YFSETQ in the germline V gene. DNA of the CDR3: TGCGCCAGCAGCTTGGATGGGAGGGGCAATGAGCAGTTCTTC. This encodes CASSLDGRGNEQFF.

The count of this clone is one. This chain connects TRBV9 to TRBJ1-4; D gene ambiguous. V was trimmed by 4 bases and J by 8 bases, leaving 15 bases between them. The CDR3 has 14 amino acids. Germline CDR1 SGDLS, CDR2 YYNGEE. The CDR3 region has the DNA TGTGCCAGCAGCCTACTCCCCTCAGGCGAAAAACTGTTTTTT. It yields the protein CASSLLPSGEKLFF.

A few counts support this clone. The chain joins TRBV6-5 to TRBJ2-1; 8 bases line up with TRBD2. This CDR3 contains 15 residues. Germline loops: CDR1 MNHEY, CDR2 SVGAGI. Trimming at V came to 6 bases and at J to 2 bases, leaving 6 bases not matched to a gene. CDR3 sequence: CASSPSGGTYNEQFF. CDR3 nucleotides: TGTGCCAGCAGCCCGAGCGGGGGAACCTACAATGAGCAGTTCTTC.

This CDR3 is CASSSTGGFSNQPQHF. CDR3 bases: TGTGCCAGCAGTTCCACCGGGGGATTTAGCAATCAGCCCCAGCATTTT. The chain couples TRBV28 to TRBJ1-5, with D possibly being TRBD1 (5 bases). With 4 bases removed from V and 0 bases from J, the gap between germline ends came to 13 bases. This CDR3 has 16 amino acids. The germline CDR1 and CDR2 sequences are MDHEN and SYDVKM.

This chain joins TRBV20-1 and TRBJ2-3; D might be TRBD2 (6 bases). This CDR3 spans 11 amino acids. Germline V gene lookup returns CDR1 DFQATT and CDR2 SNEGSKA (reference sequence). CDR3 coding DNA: TGCAGGGCGCTCGCGGGGAATCTGCAGTATTTT. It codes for CRALAGNLQYF.

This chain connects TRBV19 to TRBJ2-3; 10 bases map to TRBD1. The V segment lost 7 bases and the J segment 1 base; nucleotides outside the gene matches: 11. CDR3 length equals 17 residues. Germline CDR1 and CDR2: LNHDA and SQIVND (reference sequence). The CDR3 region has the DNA TGTGCCAGTACCGCCACCGGGACAGGGGTTCGCACAGATACGCAGTATTTT. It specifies CASTATGTGVRTDTQYF.

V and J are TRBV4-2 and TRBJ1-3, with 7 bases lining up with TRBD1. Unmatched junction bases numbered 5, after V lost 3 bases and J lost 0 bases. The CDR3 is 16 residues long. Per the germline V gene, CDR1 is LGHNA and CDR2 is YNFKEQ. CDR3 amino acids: CASSQRDRDSGNTIYF. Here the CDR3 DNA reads TGTGCCAGCAGCCAGAGGGACAGAGACTCTGGAAACACCATATATTTT.

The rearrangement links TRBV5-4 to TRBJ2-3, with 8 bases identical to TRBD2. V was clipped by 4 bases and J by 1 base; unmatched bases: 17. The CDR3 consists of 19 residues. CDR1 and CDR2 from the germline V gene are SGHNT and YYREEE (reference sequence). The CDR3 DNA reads TGTGCCAGCAGCGAATGGGGAGCGGCGGGGGGCGCGGGCACAGATACGCAGTATTTT. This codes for CASSEWGAAGGAGTDTQYF.

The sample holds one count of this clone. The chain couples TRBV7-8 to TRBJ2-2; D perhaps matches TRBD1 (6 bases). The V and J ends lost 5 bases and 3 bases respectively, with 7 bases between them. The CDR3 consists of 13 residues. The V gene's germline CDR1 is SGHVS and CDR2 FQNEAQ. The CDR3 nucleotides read TGTGCCAGCAGCACAGGGTACACCGGGGAGCTGTTTTTT. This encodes CASSTGYTGELFF.

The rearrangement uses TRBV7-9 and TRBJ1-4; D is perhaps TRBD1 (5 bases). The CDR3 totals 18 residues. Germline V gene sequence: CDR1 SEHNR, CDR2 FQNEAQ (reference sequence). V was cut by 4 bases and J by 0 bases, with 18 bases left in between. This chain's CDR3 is CASSSPLRRQTTNEKLFF. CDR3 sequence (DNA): TGTGCCAGCAGCTCCCCCCTTCGGCGACAGACAACTAATGAAAAACTGTTTTTT.

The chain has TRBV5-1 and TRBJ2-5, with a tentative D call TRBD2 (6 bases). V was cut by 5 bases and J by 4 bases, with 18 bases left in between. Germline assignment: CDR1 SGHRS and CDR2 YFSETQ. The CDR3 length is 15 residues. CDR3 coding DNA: TGCGCCAGCAGTCCGGGGGTAAGGAGTTCAGAGACCCAGTACTTC. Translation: CASSPGVRSSETQYF.

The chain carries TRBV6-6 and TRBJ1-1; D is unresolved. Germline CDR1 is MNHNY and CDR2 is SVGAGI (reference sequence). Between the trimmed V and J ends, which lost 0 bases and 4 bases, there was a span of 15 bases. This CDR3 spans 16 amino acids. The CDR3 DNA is TGTGCCAGCAGTTACTCGAATCGCGTCGGTGGCACTGAAGCTTTCTTT. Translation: CASSYSNRVGGTEAFF.

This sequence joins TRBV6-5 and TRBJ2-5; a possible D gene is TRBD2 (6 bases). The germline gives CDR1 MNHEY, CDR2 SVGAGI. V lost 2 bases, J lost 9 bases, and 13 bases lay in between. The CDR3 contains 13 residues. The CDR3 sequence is CASSYQGGEAQYF. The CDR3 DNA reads TGTGCCAGCAGTTACCAGGGCGGGGAGGCCCAGTACTTC.

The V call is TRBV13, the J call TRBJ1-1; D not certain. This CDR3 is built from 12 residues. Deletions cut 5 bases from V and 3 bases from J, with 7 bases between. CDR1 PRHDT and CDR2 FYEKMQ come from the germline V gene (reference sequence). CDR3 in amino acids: CASSPPYTEAFF. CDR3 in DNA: TGTGCCAGCAGCCCCCCCTACACTGAAGCTTTCTTT.

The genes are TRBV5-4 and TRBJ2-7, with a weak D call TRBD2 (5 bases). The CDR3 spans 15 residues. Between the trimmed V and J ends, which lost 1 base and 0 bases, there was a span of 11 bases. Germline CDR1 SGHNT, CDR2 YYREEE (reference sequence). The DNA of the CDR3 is TGTGCCAGCAGCTTGAGAGGGTCCCGCTCCTACGAGCAGTACGTC. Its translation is CASSLRGSRSYEQYV.

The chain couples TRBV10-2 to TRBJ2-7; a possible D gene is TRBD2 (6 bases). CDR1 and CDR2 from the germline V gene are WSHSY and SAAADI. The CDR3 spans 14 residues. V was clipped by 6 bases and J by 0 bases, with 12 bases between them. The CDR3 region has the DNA TGCGCCAGCAGGGAGGGAGGTAGCTCCTACGAGCAGTACGTC. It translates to CASREGGSSYEQYV.

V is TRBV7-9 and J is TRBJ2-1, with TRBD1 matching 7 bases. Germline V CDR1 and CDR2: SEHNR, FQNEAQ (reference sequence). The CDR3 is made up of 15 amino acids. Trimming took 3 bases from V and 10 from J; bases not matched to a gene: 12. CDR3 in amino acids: CASSLLDRSMGEQFF. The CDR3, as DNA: TGTGCCAGCAGCTTGCTGGACAGGTCGATGGGGGAGCAGTTCTTC. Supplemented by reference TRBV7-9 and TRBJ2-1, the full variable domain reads DTGVSQNPRHKITKRGQNVTFRCDPISEHNRLYWYRQTLGQGPEFLTYFQNEAQLEKSRLLSDRFSAERPKGSFSTLEIQRTEQGDSAMYLCASSLLDRSMGEQFFGPGTRLTVL.